One and the same sample provided the 4 T cell receptor beta chains below, sequenced in a study of cytomegalovirus exposure and HLA in healthy donors. The study ran its PCR with 60 Vbeta and 13 Jbeta primers. Method: immunoSEQ multiplex PCR; TCRdb's copy keeps in-frame clones and lacks some. The profile shows over 90,000 clones, around four fifths of them singletons. Sequenced sample: PBMCs. The receptors stem from a man aged 35-49 years in good health and CMV-seronegative.

This clone was counted between two and nine times. CDR3 loop: CASSPGLAIDTQYF. Written as DNA, the CDR3 is TGTGCCAGCAGCCCCGGACTAGCGATAGATACGCAGTATTTT. J is TRBJ2-3 and V is TRBV7-2; TRBD2 aligns across 9 bases. Trimming removed 5 bases from V and 5 bases from J; junction bases left unmatched: 5. The CDR3 spans 14 residues. Germline CDR1 and CDR2: SGHTA and FQGNSA.

This sequence joins TRBV10-1 and TRBJ2-7; 13 bases fit TRBD2. Germline V lookup: CDR1 WNHNN, CDR2 SYGVQD (reference sequence). V gave up 5 bases and J gave up 4 bases; unmatched junction bases: 5. This CDR3 contains 15 residues. The CDR3 reads CASSSGTSGEYEQYF. CDR3 nucleotides: TGCGCCAGCAGTTCCGGGACTAGCGGGGAATACGAGCAGTACTTC.

Here the CDR3 reads CASRRQGWVRTEAFF. CDR3 nucleotide sequence: TGTGCCAGCAGAAGACAGGGTTGGGTCCGCACTGAAGCTTTCTTT. The chain carries TRBV7-2 and TRBJ1-1; 7 bases agree with TRBD1. After removal of 6 bases from V and 4 bases from J, the junction contained 11 bases not matched to a gene. Germline assignment: CDR1 SGHTA and CDR2 FQGNSA. This CDR3 is 15 amino acids long.

The CDR3 nucleotides are TGTGCCAGCTCACCTCTCAGGGTTGGTAATGAAAAACTGTTTTTT. As protein: CASSPLRVGNEKLFF. V usage is TRBV18 and J usage is TRBJ1-4; D may be TRBD1 (5 bases). Deletions cut 3 bases from V and 4 bases from J, with 12 bases between. The CDR3 is 15 residues long. The germline V gene encodes CDR1 KGHSH and CDR2 LQKENI. The full variable domain, with the rest looked up from reference TRBV18 and TRBJ1-4, is NAGVMQNPRHLVRRRGQEARLRCSPMKGHSHVYWYRQLPEEGLKFMVYLQKENIIDESGMPKERFSAEFPKEGPSILRIQQVVRGDSAAYFCASSPLRVGNEKLFFGSGTQLSVL.